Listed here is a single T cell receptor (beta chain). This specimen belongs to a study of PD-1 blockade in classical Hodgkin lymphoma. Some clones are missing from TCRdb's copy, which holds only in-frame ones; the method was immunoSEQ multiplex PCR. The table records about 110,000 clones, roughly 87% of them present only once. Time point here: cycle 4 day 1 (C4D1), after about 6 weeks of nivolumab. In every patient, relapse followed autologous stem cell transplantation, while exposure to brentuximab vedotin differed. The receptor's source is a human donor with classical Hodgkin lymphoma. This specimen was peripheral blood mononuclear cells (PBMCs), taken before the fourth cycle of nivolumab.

CDR3 protein: CSVNLEGGDPYEQYF. The CDR3 DNA follows: TGCAGCGTGAACCTCGAGGGGGGAGACCCCTACGAGCAGTACTTC. The chain recombines TRBV29-1 with TRBJ2-7; D may match TRBD1 or TRBD2 (6 bases each). The CDR3 spans 15 residues. V was trimmed by 6 bases and J by 2 bases, leaving 20 bases between them. Germline assignment: CDR1 SQVTM and CDR2 ANQGSEA.